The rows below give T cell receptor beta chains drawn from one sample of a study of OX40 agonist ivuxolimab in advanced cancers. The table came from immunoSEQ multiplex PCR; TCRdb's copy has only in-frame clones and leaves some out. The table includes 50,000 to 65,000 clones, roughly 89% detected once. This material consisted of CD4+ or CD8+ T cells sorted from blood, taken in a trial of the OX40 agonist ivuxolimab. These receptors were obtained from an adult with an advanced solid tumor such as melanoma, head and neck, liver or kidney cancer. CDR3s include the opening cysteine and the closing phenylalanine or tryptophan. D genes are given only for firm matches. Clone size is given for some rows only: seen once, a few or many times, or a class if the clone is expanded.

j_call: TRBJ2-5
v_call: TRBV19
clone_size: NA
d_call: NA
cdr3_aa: CASSNHEETQYF
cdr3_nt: TGTGCCAGTAGTAACCACGAAGAGACCCAGTACTTC

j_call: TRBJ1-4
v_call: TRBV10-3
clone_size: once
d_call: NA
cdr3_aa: CAISDPALGEKLFF
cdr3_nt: TGTGCCATCAGCGACCCCGCATTGGGAGAAAAACTGTTTTTT

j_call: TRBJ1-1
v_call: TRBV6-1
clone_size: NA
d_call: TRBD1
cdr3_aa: CASSGQGGRTEAFF
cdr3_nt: TGTGCCAGCAGTGGACAGGGAGGACGGACTGAAGCTTTCTTT

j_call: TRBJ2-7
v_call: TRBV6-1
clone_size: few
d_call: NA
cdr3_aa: CASRLARGSYEQYF
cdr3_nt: TGTGCCAGCCGATTGGCCAGGGGCTCCTACGAGCAGTACTTC

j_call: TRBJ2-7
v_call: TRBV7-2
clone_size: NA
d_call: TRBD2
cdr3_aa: CASSLGGRALGEQYF
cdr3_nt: TGTGCCAGCAGCTTAGGCGGGAGGGCCCTTGGGGAGCAGTACTTC

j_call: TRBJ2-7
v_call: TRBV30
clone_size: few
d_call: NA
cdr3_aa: CAWSLGARSSEQYF
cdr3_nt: TGTGCCTGGAGTTTGGGGGCACGGTCCTCCGAGCAGTACTTC

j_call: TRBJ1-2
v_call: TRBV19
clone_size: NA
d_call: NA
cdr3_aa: CASSQGYYGYTF
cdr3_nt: TGTGCCAGTAGTCAGGGGTACTATGGCTACACCTTC

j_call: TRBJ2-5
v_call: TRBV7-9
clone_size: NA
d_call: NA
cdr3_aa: CASTKSVGETQYF
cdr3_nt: TGTGCCAGCACGAAGTCGGTTGGGGAGACCCAGTACTTC

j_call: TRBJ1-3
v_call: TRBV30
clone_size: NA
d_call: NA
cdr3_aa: CAWSVGEWAGNTIYF
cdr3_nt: TGTGCCTGGAGTGTCGGGGAGTGGGCCGGAAACACCATATATTTT

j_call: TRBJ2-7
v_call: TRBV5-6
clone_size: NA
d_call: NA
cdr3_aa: CASSLGTADYEQYF
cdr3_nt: TGTGCCAGCAGCTTGGGCACGGCAGACTACGAGCAGTACTTC

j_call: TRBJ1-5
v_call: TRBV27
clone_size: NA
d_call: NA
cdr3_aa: CASSGGQGIQPQHF
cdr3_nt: TGTGCCAGCAGTGGCGGGCAGGGTATCCAGCCCCAGCATTTT

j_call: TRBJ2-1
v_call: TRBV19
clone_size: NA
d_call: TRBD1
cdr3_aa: CASSIGTGDYNEQFF
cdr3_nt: TGTGCCAGTAGTATTGGGACAGGGGACTACAATGAGCAGTTCTTC

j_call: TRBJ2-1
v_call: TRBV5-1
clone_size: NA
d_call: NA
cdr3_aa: CASSLDPSSYNEQFF
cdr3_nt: TGCGCCAGCAGCTTGGACCCTAGCTCCTACAATGAGCAGTTCTTC

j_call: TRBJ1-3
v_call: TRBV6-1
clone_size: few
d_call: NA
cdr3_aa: CASSEAARGGNTIYF
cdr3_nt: TGTGCCAGCAGTGAAGCAGCCAGGGGAGGAAACACCATATATTTT

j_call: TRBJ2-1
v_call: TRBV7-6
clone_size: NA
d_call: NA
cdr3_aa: CASSLRGVNYNEQFF
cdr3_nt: TGTGCCAGCAGCTTAAGAGGTGTTAACTACAATGAGCAGTTCTTC

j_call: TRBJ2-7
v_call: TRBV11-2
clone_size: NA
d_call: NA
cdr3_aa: CASSLFRGETTYEQYF
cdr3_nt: TGTGCCAGCAGCTTATTTAGGGGGGAGACGACCTACGAGCAGTACTTC

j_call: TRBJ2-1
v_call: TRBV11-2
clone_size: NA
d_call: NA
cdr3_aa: CASSASDWYNEQFF
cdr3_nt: TGTGCCAGCAGCGCCTCGGACTGGTACAATGAGCAGTTCTTC

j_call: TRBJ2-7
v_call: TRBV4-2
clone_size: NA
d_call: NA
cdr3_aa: CASSQDLFSYEQYF
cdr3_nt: TGTGCCAGCAGCCAAGATCTCTTTAGTTACGAGCAGTACTTC

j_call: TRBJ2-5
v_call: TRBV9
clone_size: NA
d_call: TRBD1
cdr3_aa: CASSPRTGETQYF
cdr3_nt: TGTGCCAGCAGCCCCCGGACAGGGGAGACCCAGTACTTC

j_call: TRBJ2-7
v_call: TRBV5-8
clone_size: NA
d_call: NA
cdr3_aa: CASSLSSYYVYEQYF
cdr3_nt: TGTGCCAGCAGCTTGTCTTCCTACTACGTTTACGAGCAGTACTTC

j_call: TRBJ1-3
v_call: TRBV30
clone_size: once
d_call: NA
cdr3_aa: CAWSLQRDIYF
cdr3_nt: TGTGCCTGGAGTTTACAGCGGGACATATATTTT

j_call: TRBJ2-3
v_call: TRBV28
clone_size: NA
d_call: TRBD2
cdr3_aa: CASRRAGGTDTQYF
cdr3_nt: TGTGCCAGCAGGAGAGCGGGAGGCACAGATACGCAGTATTTT

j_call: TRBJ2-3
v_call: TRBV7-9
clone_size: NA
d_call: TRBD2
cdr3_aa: CASSSGLAKTDTQYF
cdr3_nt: TGTGCCAGCAGCTCCGGACTAGCGAAGACAGATACGCAGTATTTT

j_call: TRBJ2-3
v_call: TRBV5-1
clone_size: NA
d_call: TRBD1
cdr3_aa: CASSPEGTGAADTQYF
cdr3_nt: TGCGCCAGCAGCCCGGAGGGGACAGGGGCCGCAGATACGCAGTATTTT

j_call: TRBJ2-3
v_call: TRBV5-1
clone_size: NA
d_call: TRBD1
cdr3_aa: CASSRGRSTDTQYF
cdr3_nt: TGCGCCAGCAGCAGGGGGCGAAGCACAGATACGCAGTATTTT

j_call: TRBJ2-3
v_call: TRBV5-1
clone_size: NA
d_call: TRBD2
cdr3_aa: CASSFRTGTSASRDTQYF
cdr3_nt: TGCGCCAGCAGCTTCAGAACCGGGACTAGCGCTAGCCGGGATACGCAGTATTTT

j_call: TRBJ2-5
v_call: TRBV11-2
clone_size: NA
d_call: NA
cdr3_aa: CASSFKSPEETQYF
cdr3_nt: TGTGCCAGCAGCTTTAAGAGTCCCGAAGAGACCCAGTACTTC

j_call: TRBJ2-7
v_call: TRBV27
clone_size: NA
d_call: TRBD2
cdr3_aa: CASRPPEGSGRREQYF
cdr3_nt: TGTGCCAGCAGACCCCCAGAAGGGAGCGGGAGGCGGGAGCAGTACTTC

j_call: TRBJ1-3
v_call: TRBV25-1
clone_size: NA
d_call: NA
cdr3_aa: CASSTGTLSGNTIYF
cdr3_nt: TGTGCCTCTTCCACCGGGACTCTGTCTGGAAACACCATATATTTT

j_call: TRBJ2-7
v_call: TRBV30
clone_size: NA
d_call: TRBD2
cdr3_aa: CAWSVTSGRHEQYF
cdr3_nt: TGTGCCTGGAGTGTAACTAGCGGGAGGCACGAGCAGTACTTC

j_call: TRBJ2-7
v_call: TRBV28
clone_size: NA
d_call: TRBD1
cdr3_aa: CASSLPGQGWYEQYF
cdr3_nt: TGTGCCAGCAGTCTCCCGGGACAGGGGTGGTACGAGCAGTACTTC

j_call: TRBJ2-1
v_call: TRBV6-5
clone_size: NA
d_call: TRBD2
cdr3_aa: CASSGLAGGGEQFF
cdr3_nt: TGTGCCAGCAGTGGCCTCGCGGGAGGGGGTGAGCAGTTCTTC

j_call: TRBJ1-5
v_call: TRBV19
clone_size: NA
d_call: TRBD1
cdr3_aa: CASRGGQEGRQPQHF
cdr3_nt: TGTGCCAGTAGGGGGGGACAGGAGGGTCGTCAGCCCCAGCATTTT

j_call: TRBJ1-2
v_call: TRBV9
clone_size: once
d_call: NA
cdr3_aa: CASSYRVDYGYTF
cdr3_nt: TGTGCCAGCAGTTACAGGGTCGACTATGGCTACACCTTC

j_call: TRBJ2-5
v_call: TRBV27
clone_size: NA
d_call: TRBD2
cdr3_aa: CASSLWGLATETQYF
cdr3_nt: TGTGCCAGCAGTTTATGGGGACTAGCCACAGAGACCCAGTACTTC

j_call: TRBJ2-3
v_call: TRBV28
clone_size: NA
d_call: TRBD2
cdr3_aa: CASSLAAGGPDTQYF
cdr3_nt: TGTGCCAGCAGTTTAGCAGCGGGAGGGCCAGATACGCAGTATTTT

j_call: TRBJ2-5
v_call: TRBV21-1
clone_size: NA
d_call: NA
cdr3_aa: CASSPDRGGWEKETQYF
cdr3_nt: TGTGCCAGCAGCCCGGACAGGGGCGGTTGGGAGAAAGAGACCCAGTACTTC

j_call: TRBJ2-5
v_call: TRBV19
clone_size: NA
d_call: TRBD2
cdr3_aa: CASSIASGSGTQYF
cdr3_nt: TGTGCCAGTAGTATAGCTAGCGGGAGTGGGACCCAGTACTTC

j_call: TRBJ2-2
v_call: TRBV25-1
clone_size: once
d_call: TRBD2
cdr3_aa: CASRKREFGELFF
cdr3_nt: TGTGCCAGCAGAAAGCGGGAGTTCGGGGAGCTGTTTTTT

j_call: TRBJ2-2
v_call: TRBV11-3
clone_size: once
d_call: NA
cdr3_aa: CASSPQGGLGGELFF
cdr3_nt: TGTGCCAGCAGCCCCCAGGGCGGGTTAGGCGGGGAGCTGTTTTTT

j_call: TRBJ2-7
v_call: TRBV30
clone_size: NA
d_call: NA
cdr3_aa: CAWSYGGNEQYF
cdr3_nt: TGTGCCTGGAGTTATGGAGGGAACGAGCAGTACTTC

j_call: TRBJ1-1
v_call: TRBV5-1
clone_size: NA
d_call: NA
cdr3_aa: CASSLVGSGEAFF
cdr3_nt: TGCGCCAGCAGCTTGGTAGGGAGTGGTGAAGCTTTCTTT